The 31 T cell receptor beta chains given below trace back to one sample, sequenced in a study of blood T cells in healthy people across ages. Primers used in a second PCR of roughly 6 to 12 cycles were a sample-barcoded 5' primer and a J-beta primer mix. TCRdb reanalysed the 5' RACE reads using MiXCR and keeps one entry per CDR3 protein. Among hundreds of thousands of distinct CDR3 sequences listed, around 50% were seen once. Sequenced material: blood. The source is a woman older than 75 in good health.

The chain uses TRBV6-5 and TRBJ2-6; 12 bases line up with TRBD2. The J segment lost 4 bases and the V segment lost 0 bases, leaving 4 bases of the junction unmatched. The CDR3 extends over 18 amino acids. Germline CDR1 reads MNHEY; CDR2 reads SVGAGI. The CDR3, as DNA: TGTGCCAGCAGTTACTCTCTAGCGGGAGGGTCAGGGGCCAACGTCCTGACTTTC. Translated: CASSYSLAGGSGANVLTF.

A few counts support this clonotype. Just one base apart from a much larger clone, this may be a read error. The rearrangement links TRBV14 to TRBJ2-7, with TRBD2 matching over 10 bases. V shed 2 bases, J shed 7 bases, and the junction held 8 bases outside the gene matches. The CDR3 is made up of 15 amino acids. Germline V lookup: CDR1 SGHDN, CDR2 FVKESK. CDR3 DNA: TGTGCCAGCAGCCAAAGAGCGGGGGGGTACAATGAGCAGTACTTC. Its protein product is CASSQRAGGYNEQYF.

Concerning this clonotype itself: This may be a read error: a much more frequent sequence differs by one nucleotide. The rearrangement uses TRBV13 and TRBJ2-7; D assignment may be TRBD1 or TRBD2 (6 bases each). Germline loops: CDR1 PRHDT, CDR2 FYEKMQ (reference sequence). The CDR3 covers 14 residues. The CDR3 coding sequence is TGTGCCAGCAGAAGGCAGGGGACTTCCTACAAGCAGTACTTC. It is translated as CASRRQGTSYKQYF.

A few counts support this clonotype. It may be a read error: a sequence one base away is much more abundant. The rearrangement joins TRBV7-7 to TRBJ2-1; 8 nucleotides agree with TRBD1. The J call could be wrong; TRBJ2-7 is a better fit for the DNA end. Germline V gene lookup returns CDR1 SSHAT and CDR2 FNYEAQ (reference sequence). The CDR3 extends over 13 amino acids. The CDR3 DNA is TGTGCTAGCAGCAGGGACAGGCACAATGAGCAGTACTTC. It translates to CASSRDRHNEQYF.

This clonotype was seen at least ten times. The chain carries TRBV13 and TRBJ2-5; D might be TRBD1 (6 bases). Trimming shortened V by 5 bases and J by 9 bases, and 16 bases separated the two germline ends. In germline, CDR1 is PRHDT, CDR2 FYEKMQ (reference sequence). The CDR3 totals 13 residues. The CDR3 sequence: CASSPGTSSAQYF. The CDR3, as DNA: TGTGCCAGCAGCCCCGGGACATCGTCGGCCCAGTACTTC.

The chain joins TRBV18 to TRBJ1-4; no clear D gene. The CDR3 runs to 13 residues. From germline, CDR1 is KGHSH and CDR2 LQKENI. Between the trimmed V and J ends, which lost 8 bases and 8 bases, there was a span of 15 bases. The chain's CDR3 is CASERSGREKLFF. The CDR3 nucleotides are TGTGCCAGCGAGAGGTCCGGTCGGGAAAAACTGTTTTTT.

This clonotype was counted once. V is TRBV5-4 and J is TRBJ1-2; 9 bases map to TRBD1. Germline CDR1 SGHNT, CDR2 YYREEE (reference sequence). Losses at the gene ends were 3 bases for V and 8 bases for J; bases not matched to a gene: 11. The CDR3 is made up of 15 amino acids. The CDR3 DNA follows: TGTGCCAGCAGCTACACCTCCCGGACAGGGGACGGCTACACCTTC. Amino acid sequence: CASSYTSRTGDGYTF. Filled out from reference TRBV5-4 and TRBJ1-2, the complete variable domain reads ETGVTQSPTHLIKTRGQQVTLRCSSQSGHNTVSWYQQALGQGPQFIFQYYREEENGRGNFPPRFSGLQFPNYSSELNVNALELDDSALYLCASSYTSRTGDGYTFGSGTRLTVV.

This clonotype was observed at least ten times. The chain links TRBV7-9 to TRBJ1-2; 8 nucleotides line up with TRBD1. The V segment lost 7 bases and the J segment 3 bases; nucleotides outside the gene matches: 7. The CDR3 loop spans 14 amino acids. Germline lookup yields CDR1 SEHNR and CDR2 FQNEAQ (reference sequence). DNA for the CDR3: TGTGCCAGCACCCTGACAGGGGTCGACTATGGCTACACCTTC. It encodes CASTLTGVDYGYTF. Full variable domain (rest looked up from reference TRBV7-9 and TRBJ1-2): DTGVSQNPRHKITKRGQNVTFRCDPISEHNRLYWYRQTLGQGPEFLTYFQNEAQLEKSRLLSDRFSAERPKGSFSTLEIQRTEQGDSAMYLCASTLTGVDYGYTFGSGTRLTVV.

This clonotype was counted at least ten times. V and J are TRBV3-1 and TRBJ2-7, with 7 bases identical to TRBD2. CDR1 is LGHDT and CDR2 is YNNKEL in the germline V gene (reference sequence). The CDR3 spans 15 residues. J gave up 2 bases and V 4 bases, and 8 bases lay outside the gene matches. Written as DNA, the CDR3 is TGTGCCAGCAGCCCCCTCTCTAGCGGCACCTACGAGCAGTACTTC. Encoded protein: CASSPLSSGTYEQYF.

To note about this clonotype: A much larger clone sits a single nucleotide away, making a read error possible. This chain uses TRBV28 with TRBJ1-6; the match to TRBD1 covers 8 bases. J lost 11 bases, V lost 5 bases, and 14 bases had no gene match. Per germline, CDR1 MDHEN and CDR2 SYDVKM. The CDR3 is 16 amino acids. The CDR3 here is CASSLPLTGGDAPLHF. As DNA, the CDR3 is TGTGCCAGCAGTCTTCCCTTAACAGGGGGGGATGCACCCCTCCACTTT.

This clonotype was observed at least ten times. One end of the junction does not line up with germline, which may come from a read error. V gene TRBV20-1 combines with J gene TRBJ2-7; D is unclear. The CDR3 spans 14 residues. Per the germline V gene, CDR1 is DFQATT and CDR2 is SNEGSKA (reference sequence). CDR3 loop: CSARDPGMSFEQYF. CDR3 nucleotide sequence: TGCAGTGCTAGAGACCCGGGCATGTCCTTCGAGCAGTACTTC.

This clonotype was counted at least ten times. The chain combines TRBV6-5 with TRBJ1-2; TRBD1 agrees at 9 bases. V dropped 6 bases and J dropped 7; count of bases not matched to a gene: 6. CDR3 size: 13 residues. The V gene's germline CDR1 is MNHEY and CDR2 SVGAGI. The CDR3 here is CASSLGQGSGYTF. In DNA, the CDR3 is TGTGCCAGCAGCTTAGGACAGGGGTCTGGCTACACCTTC.

Many counts were recorded for this clonotype. The V call is TRBV7-9, the J call TRBJ2-4, with D perhaps TRBD2 (5 bases). The CDR3 spans 14 residues. Germline CDR1 SEHNR, CDR2 FQNEAQ (reference sequence). Between the trimmed V and J ends, which lost 0 bases and 12 bases, there was a span of 15 bases. Here the CDR3 DNA reads TGTGCCAGCAGCTTAGCTCCCGACGGCGGGCCTCAGTACTTC. It translates to CASSLAPDGGPQYF.

This clonotype was observed many times. The genes are TRBV6-6 and TRBJ1-5, with 10 bases aligning to TRBD1. Losses at the gene ends were 6 bases for V and 7 bases for J; bases not matched to a gene: 12. There are 16 residues in the CDR3. Germline V CDR1 and CDR2: MNHNY, SVGAGI (reference sequence). In nucleotides, the CDR3 is TGTGCCAGCAGCCCCTCTCCCGACAGGGGGCTGCAGCCCCAGCATTTT. The encoded protein is CASSPSPDRGLQPQHF.

As concerns this clonotype: Mismatch with germline at one junction end may stem from a read error. The chain carries TRBV5-1 and TRBJ2-1; D is possibly TRBD2 (5 bases). The CDR3 sequence is 16 residues long. CDR1 is SGHRS, CDR2 YFSETQ, per germline. This chain's CDR3 is CASSLAAQSSYNERYF. The CDR3 DNA is TGCGCCAGCAGCTTGGCCGCCCAAAGCTCCTACAATGAGCGGTACTTC. Combining the CDR3 with reference TRBV5-1 and TRBJ2-1 gives the whole variable domain KAGVTQTPRYLIKTRGQQVTLSCSPISGHRSVSWYQQTPGQGLQFLFEYFSETQRNKGNFPGRFSGRQFSNSRSEMNVSTLELGDSALYLCASSLAAQSSYNERYFGPGTRLTVL.

The CDR3 region has the DNA TGTGCCTGGAGCCTTCCGGGACAGGGGTACGGGCAGCCCCAGCATTTT. It codes for CAWSLPGQGYGQPQHF. V usage is TRBV30 and J usage is TRBJ1-5, with 10 bases aligning to TRBD1. CDR1 and CDR2 (germline): GTSNPN, SVGIG (reference sequence). Germline trimming cut 3 bases from V and 7 bases from J; bases unmatched to any gene: 12. The CDR3 consists of 16 residues.

This clonotype was found many times. The chain uses TRBV18 and TRBJ2-7; D is undetermined. Looked up from germline, CDR1 is KGHSH and CDR2 is LQKENI. V gave up 6 bases and J gave up 7 bases, with 13 bases separating them. CDR3 length: 12 residues. CDR3 sequence: CASSPDNPEQYF. CDR3 DNA: TGTGCCAGCTCCCCGGATAATCCGGAGCAGTACTTC.

On this clonotype itself: One end of the junction is discordant with germline, which a read error may explain. The rearrangement links TRBV12-3 or TRBV12-4 to TRBJ2-3; 7 positions agree with TRBD2. The CDR3 is 19 amino acids. CDR3 loop: CASSLAVASGRGRTDTQYF. The CDR3 nucleotides read TGTGCCAGCAGCTTAGCGGTGGCTAGCGGCAGAGGACGCACAGATACGCAGTATTTT.

This chain joins TRBV5-1 and TRBJ2-2, with D unresolved. Per germline, CDR1 SGHRS and CDR2 YFSETQ. This CDR3 contains 16 residues. V lost 0 bases and J 6 bases, leaving 15 bases between the germline ends. The CDR3, as DNA: TGCGCCAGCAGCTTGGCGGAAGGTGGTTTGGCCGGGGAGCTGTTTTTT. This gives the protein CASSLAEGGLAGELFF. Full variable domain (outside the CDR3, taken from reference TRBV5-1 and TRBJ2-2): KAGVTQTPRYLIKTRGQQVTLSCSPISGHRSVSWYQQTPGQGLQFLFEYFSETQRNKGNFPGRFSGRQFSNSRSEMNVSTLELGDSALYLCASSLAEGGLAGELFFGEGSRLTVL.

The sample holds many counts of this clonotype. V is TRBV3-1 and J is TRBJ1-1; the D is unclear. Germline CDR1 is LGHDT and CDR2 is YNNKEL (reference sequence). V lost 1 base and J 5 bases, leaving 5 bases between the germline ends. CDR3 length: 12 residues. The CDR3 is CASSQGRTEAFF. DNA for the CDR3: TGTGCCAGCAGCCAAGGACGGACTGAAGCTTTCTTT.

This clonotype was seen at least ten times. The CDR3 DNA reads TGTGCCAGCAGCGTTGGTATAGTCTCCTACGAGCAGTACTTC. The encoded protein is CASSVGIVSYEQYF. The V call is TRBV9, the J call TRBJ2-7; D call uncertain. Deletions cut 2 bases from V and 0 bases from J, with 9 bases between. The CDR3 has 14 amino acids. Germline V gene data show CDR1 as SGDLS and CDR2 as YYNGEE. Full variable domain (outside the CDR3, taken from reference TRBV9 and TRBJ2-7): DSGVTQTPKHLITATGQRVTLRCSPRSGDLSVYWYQQSLDQGLQFLIQYYNGEERAKGNILERFSAQQFPDLHSELNLSSLELGDSALYFCASSVGIVSYEQYFGPGTRLTVT.

This clonotype was seen many times. The rearrangement uses TRBV11-1 and TRBJ2-1, with 8 nucleotides matching TRBD1. This CDR3 is 14 amino acids long. J lost 9 bases, V lost 5 bases, and 9 bases had no gene match. Germline CDR1 SGHAT, CDR2 FQDESV (reference sequence). CDR3: CASSTTGGYGEQFF. The CDR3 DNA sequence: TGTGCCAGCAGCACTACAGGGGGATACGGTGAGCAGTTCTTC.

This clonotype has only a few counts. The V gene is TRBV7-2, the J gene TRBJ2-2; D may be TRBD1 (6 bases). V was cut by 5 bases and J by 2 bases, with 18 bases left in between. The CDR3 runs to 17 residues. The germline gives CDR1 SGHTA, CDR2 FQGNSA. CDR3 in DNA: TGTGCCAGCAGCATTCCGCCGGACAGTTTAAACACCGGGGAGCTGTTTTTT. It is translated as CASSIPPDSLNTGELFF.

The gene calls are TRBV29-1 and TRBJ2-7, with D possibly matching TRBD1 (6 bases). Trimming removed 7 bases from V and 6 bases from J, with 13 bases in between. Germline V gene sequence: CDR1 SQVTM, CDR2 ANQGSEA. The CDR3 spans 11 residues. The CDR3 loop is CSGGHQSEQYF. In nucleotides, the CDR3 is TGCAGCGGGGGACATCAGAGCGAGCAGTACTTC.

The J gene is TRBJ2-5, the V gene TRBV12-3 or TRBV12-4; 8 bases are a match to TRBD1. Trimming cost V 4 bases and J 8 bases; bases outside gene matches: 12. The CDR3 spans 15 residues. CDR3 region: CASSSNRQGMATQYF. In DNA form, the CDR3 reads TGTGCCAGCAGTTCAAACCGACAGGGGATGGCAACCCAGTACTTC.

With regard to this clonotype: This clone may be a read error of a much larger clone one base away. CDR3 sequence (DNA): TGTGCCAGCAGCTTGAGGAATCGGAACATTCAGTACTTC. Translated: CASSLRNRNIQYF. The V and J genes are TRBV5-6 and TRBJ2-4; D gene unclear. V gave up 1 base and J gave up 7 bases, with 9 bases separating them. This CDR3 contains 13 residues. In germline, CDR1 is SGHDT, CDR2 YYEEEE.

The rearrangement links TRBV2 to TRBJ2-3; 8 bases match TRBD2. The length of the CDR3 is 19 residues. Germline values: CDR1 SNHLY, CDR2 FYNNEI. V trimming: 5 bases; J trimming: 0 bases; junction bases outside the gene matches: 16. CDR3: CASSFRAGDPPQSTDTQYF. The CDR3 bases are TGTGCCAGCAGTTTCAGAGCGGGGGACCCCCCTCAAAGCACAGATACGCAGTATTTT.

The chain joins TRBV4-1 to TRBJ1-2; weak D call: TRBD1 (5 bases). This CDR3 contains 15 residues. Trimming stripped 2 bases from V and 0 bases from J, with 10 bases between. Germline V gives CDR1 MGHRA, CDR2 YSYEKL. The CDR3 nucleotides are TGCGCCAGCAGCCAACGGGACCAAGCTAACTATGGCTACACCTTC. Its protein is CASSQRDQANYGYTF.

This clonotype has just a few counts. This chain links TRBV7-7 with TRBJ2-7; 10 bases fit TRBD1. The CDR3 covers 14 residues. Losses at the gene ends were 5 bases for V and 7 bases for J; bases not matched to a gene: 8. CDR1 is SSHAT, CDR2 FNYEAQ, per germline (reference sequence). The DNA of the CDR3 is TGTGCCAGCAGCCCAGACAGGGGGCACAATGAGCAGTACTTC. This gives the protein CASSPDRGHNEQYF.

This clonotype came up many times. The CDR3: CASSESTVNYGYTF. The CDR3, as DNA: TGTGCCAGCAGTGAATCGACAGTGAACTATGGCTACACCTTC. The chain employs TRBV2 and TRBJ1-2; possible D gene TRBD1, 5 bases. V dropped 2 bases and J dropped 2 bases, with 9 bases sitting between them. CDR1 and CDR2 from the germline V gene are SNHLY and FYNNEI. This CDR3 comprises 14 residues.

This rearrangement joins TRBV7-3 to TRBJ2-1; D is unresolved. V lost 3 bases, J lost 6 bases, and 9 bases lay in between. Germline-derived CDR1 and CDR2 are SGHTA and FQGTGA. The length of the CDR3 is 13 residues. The CDR3: CASSFYTSNEQFF. CDR3 nucleotides: TGTGCCAGCAGCTTTTATACATCCAATGAGCAGTTCTTC.